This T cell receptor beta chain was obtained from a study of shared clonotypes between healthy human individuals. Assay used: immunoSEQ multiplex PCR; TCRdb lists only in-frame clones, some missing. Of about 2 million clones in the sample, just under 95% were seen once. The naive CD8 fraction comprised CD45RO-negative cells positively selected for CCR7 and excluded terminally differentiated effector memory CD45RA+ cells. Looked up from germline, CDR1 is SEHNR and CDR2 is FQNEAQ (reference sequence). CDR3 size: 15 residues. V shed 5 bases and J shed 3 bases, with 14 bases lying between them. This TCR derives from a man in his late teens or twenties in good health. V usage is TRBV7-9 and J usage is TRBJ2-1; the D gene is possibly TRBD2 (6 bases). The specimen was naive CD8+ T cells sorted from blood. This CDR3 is CASSHTSSVYNEQFF. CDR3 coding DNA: TGTGCCAGCAGCCATACTAGCAGCGTCTACAATGAGCAGTTCTTC.